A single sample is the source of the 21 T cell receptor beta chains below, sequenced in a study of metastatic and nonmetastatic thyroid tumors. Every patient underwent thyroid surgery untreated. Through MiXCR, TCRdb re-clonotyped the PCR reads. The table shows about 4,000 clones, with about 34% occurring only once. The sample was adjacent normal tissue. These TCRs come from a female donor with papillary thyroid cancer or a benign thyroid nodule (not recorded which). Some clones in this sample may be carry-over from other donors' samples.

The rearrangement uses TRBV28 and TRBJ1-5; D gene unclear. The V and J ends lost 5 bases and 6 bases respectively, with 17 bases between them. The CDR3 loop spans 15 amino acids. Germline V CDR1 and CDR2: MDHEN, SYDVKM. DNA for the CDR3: TGTGCCAGCAGTCCCAGCCCCCGGGTGTGTCAGCCCCAGCATTTT. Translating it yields CASSPSPRVCQPQHF.

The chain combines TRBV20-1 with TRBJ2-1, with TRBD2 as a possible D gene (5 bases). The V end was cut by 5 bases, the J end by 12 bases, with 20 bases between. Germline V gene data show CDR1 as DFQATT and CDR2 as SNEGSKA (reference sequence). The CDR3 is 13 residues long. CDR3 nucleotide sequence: TGCAGTGCTCAAAGCGGAGCCCCCTTCTGGCAGTTCTTC. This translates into CSAQSGAPFWQFF.

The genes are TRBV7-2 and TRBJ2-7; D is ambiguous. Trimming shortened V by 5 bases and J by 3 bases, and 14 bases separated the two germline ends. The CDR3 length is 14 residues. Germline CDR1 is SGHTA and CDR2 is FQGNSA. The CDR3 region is CASSRTEASYEQYF. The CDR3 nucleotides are TGTGCCAGCAGCCGGACCGAAGCTAGCTACGAGCAGTACTTC.

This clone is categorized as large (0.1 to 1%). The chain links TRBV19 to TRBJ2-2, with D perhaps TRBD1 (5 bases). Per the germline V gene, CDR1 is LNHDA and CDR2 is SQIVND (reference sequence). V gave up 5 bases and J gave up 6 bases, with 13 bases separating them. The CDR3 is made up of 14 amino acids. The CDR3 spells CASSYQGIPGELFF. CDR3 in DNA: TGTGCCAGTAGTTACCAGGGTATACCCGGGGAGCTGTTTTTT.

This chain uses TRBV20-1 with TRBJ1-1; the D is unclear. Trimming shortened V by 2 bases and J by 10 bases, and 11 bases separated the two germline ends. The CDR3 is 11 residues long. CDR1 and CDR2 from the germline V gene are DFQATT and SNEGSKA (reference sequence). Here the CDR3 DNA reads TGCAGTGCTAGACCATTGCAAAGAGCTTTCTTT. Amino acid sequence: CSARPLQRAFF.

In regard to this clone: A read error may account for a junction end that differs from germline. The CDR3 loop reads CASSHAGTGRLVEQCF. The CDR3 DNA reads TGTGCCAGCAGTCATGCCGGGACAGGCCGACTTGTAGAGCAGTGCTTC. The chain combines TRBV3-1 with TRBJ2-7; 8 nucleotides match TRBD1. Germline assignment: CDR1 LGHDT and CDR2 YNNKEL (reference sequence). This CDR3 spans 16 amino acids.

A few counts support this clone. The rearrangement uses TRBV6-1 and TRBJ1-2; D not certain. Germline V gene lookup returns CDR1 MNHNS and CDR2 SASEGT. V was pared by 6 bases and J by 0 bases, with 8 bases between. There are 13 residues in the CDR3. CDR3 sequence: CASSLGANYGYTF. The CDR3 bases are TGTGCCAGCAGCCTCGGTGCTAACTATGGCTACACCTTC.

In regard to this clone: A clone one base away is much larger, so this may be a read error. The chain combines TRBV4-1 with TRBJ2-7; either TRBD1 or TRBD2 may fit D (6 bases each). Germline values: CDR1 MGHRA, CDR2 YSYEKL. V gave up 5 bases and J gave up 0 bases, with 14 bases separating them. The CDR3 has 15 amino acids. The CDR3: CASSLGGRSSYEQYF. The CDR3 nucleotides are TGCGCCAGCAGCTTAGGGGGGAGAAGCTCCTACGAGCAGTACTTC.

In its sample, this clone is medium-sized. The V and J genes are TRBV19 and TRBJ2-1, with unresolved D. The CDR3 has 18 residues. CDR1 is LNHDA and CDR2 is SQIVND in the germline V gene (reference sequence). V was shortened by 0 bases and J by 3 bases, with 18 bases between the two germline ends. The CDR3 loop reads CASSIEKVSQSNYNEQFF. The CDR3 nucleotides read TGTGCCAGTAGTATAGAGAAGGTTAGCCAGTCCAACTACAATGAGCAGTTCTTC. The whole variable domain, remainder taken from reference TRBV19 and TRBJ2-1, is DGGITQSPKYLFRKEGQNVTLSCEQNLNHDAMYWYRQDPGQGLRLIYYSQIVNDFQKGDIAEGYSVSREKKESFPLTVTSAQKNPTAFYLCASSIEKVSQSNYNEQFFGPGTRLTVL.

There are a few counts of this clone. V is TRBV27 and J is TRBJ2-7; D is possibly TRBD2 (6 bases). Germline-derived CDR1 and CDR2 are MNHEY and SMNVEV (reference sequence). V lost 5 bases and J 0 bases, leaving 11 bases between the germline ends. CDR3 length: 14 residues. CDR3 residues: CASSPLAISYEQYF. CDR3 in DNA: TGTGCCAGCAGTCCACTAGCAATCTCCTACGAGCAGTACTTC.

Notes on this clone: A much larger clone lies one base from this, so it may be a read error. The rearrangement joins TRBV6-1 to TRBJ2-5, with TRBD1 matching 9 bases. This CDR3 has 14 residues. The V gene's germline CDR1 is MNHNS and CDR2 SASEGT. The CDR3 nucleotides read TGTGCCAGCATGGGACAGGGTAACAAAGAGACCCATTACTTC. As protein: CASMGQGNKETHYF.

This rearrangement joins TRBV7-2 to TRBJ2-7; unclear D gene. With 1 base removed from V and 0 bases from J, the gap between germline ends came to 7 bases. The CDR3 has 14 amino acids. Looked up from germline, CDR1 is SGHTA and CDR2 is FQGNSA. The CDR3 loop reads CASSLGALSYEQYF. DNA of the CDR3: TGTGCCAGCAGCTTAGGGGCGCTCTCCTACGAGCAGTACTTC.

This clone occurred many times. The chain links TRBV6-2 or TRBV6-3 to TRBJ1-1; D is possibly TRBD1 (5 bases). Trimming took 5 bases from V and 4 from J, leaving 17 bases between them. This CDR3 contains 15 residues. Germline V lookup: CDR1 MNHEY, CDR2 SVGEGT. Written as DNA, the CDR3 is TGTGCCAGCAGTAGGGCCCTCATGGGGGGCACTGAAGCTTTCTTT. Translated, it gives CASSRALMGGTEAFF.

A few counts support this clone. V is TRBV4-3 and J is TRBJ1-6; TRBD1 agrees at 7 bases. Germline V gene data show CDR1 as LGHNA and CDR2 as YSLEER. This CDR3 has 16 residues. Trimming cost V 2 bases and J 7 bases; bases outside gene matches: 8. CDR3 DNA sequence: TGCGCCAGCAGCCAATATGTGCAGGGGGACAATTCACCCCTCCACTTT. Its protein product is CASSQYVQGDNSPLHF.

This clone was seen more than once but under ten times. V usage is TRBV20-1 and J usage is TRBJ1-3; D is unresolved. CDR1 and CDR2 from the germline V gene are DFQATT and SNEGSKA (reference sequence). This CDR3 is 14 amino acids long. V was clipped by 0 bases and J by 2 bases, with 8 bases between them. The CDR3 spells CSARDERPGNTIYF. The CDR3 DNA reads TGCAGTGCTAGAGATGAGCGGCCTGGAAACACCATATATTTT.

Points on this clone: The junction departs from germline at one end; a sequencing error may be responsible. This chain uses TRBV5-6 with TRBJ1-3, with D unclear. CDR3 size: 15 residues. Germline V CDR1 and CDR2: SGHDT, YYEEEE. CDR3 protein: CTSSRGRLSGNTIYF. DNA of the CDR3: TGTACCAGCAGCCGAGGACGCCTCTCTGGAAACACCATATATTTT.

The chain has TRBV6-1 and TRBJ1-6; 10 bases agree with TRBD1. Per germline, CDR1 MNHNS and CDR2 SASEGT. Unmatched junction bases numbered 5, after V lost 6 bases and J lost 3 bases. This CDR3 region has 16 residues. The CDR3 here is CASRTRTGGYNSPLHF. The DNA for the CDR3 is TGTGCCAGCAGAACCCGGACAGGGGGCTATAATTCACCCCTCCACTTT.

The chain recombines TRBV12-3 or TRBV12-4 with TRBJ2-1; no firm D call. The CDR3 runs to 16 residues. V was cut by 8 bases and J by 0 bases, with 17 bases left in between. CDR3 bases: TGTGCCAGCCTACTGAGTGGAGAGGTCTCCTACAATGAGCAGTTCTTC. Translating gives CASLLSGEVSYNEQFF.

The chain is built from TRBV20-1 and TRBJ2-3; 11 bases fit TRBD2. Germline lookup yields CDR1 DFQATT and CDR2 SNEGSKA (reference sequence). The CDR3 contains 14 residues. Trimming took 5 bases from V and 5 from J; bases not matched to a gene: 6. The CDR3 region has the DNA TGCAGTGCTCATTTAGCGGGAGGGCGAGATACGCAGTATTTT. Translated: CSAHLAGGRDTQYF.

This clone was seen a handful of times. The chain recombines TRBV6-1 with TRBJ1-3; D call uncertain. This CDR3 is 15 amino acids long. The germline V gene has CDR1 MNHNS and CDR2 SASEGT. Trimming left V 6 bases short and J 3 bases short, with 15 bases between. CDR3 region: CASRSDQRGGNTIYF. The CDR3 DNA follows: TGTGCCAGCAGGTCGGATCAGAGAGGTGGAAACACCATATATTTT.

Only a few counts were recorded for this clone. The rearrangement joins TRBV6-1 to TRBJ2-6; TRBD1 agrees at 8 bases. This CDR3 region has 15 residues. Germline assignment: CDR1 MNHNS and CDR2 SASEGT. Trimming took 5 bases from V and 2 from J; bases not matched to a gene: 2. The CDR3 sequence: CASSKDRAGANVLTF. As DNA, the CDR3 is TGTGCCAGCAGTAAGGACAGGGCTGGGGCCAACGTCCTGACTTTC.